Below are 10 T cell receptor beta chains sequenced from a single sample in a study of beta chain features in type 1 diabetes. The whole isolated RNA underwent reverse transcription, so sequencing captured expressed TCRB transcripts. Here immunoSEQ multiplex PCR was the method, and the copy in TCRdb shows in-frame clones only, minus some. The sample lists around 190,000 clones, around 13% occurring once. Material: central memory CD4+ T cells from blood. The origin of the receptors is a woman under 30 in good health.

In its sample, this clone was seen many times. The identical CDR3 is also encoded by other nucleotide sequences in the sample. The gene calls are TRBV27 and TRBJ1-3; D unresolved. The CDR3 is 12 amino acids. V was trimmed by 7 bases and J by 0 bases, leaving 4 bases between them. The germline gives CDR1 MNHEY, CDR2 SMNVEV (reference sequence). CDR3 nucleotides: TGTGCCAGCATCTCCTCTGGAAACACCATATATTTT. This gives the protein CASISSGNTIYF.

The chain recombines TRBV30 with TRBJ1-2; D is perhaps TRBD1 (6 bases). From germline, CDR1 is GTSNPN and CDR2 SVGIG (reference sequence). The CDR3 consists of 16 residues. Trimming left V 2 bases short and J 8 bases short, with 24 bases between. The CDR3 DNA reads TGTGCCTGGAGTAGGGGGGGTCCCGCCATCGCCGGGGGCTACACCTTC. Translated: CAWSRGGPAIAGGYTF.

This clone was seen a few times. V is TRBV28 and J is TRBJ2-3, with 7 bases lining up with TRBD1. The CDR3 totals 15 residues. V shed 2 bases, J shed 0 bases, and the junction held 2 bases outside the gene matches. Per germline, CDR1 MDHEN and CDR2 SYDVKM. This CDR3 reads CASSLDRASTDTQYF. For the CDR3, the DNA is TGTGCCAGCAGTTTAGACAGGGCTAGCACAGATACGCAGTATTTT.

J is TRBJ2-7 and V is TRBV5-1; perhaps TRBD2 as D (5 bases). CDR1 is SGHRS and CDR2 is YFSETQ in the germline V gene. V was clipped by 5 bases and J by 5 bases, with 14 bases between them. The length of the CDR3 is 13 residues. CDR3: CASRPGTSHEQYF. The CDR3 region has the DNA TGCGCCAGCAGGCCCGGCACTAGTCACGAGCAGTACTTC.

This rearrangement joins TRBV28 to TRBJ1-5; 9 bases match TRBD1. The trim removed 8 bases at V and 5 bases at J, leaving 7 bases unmatched. The CDR3 sequence is 14 residues long. The germline CDR1 and CDR2 sequences are MDHEN and SYDVKM. The CDR3 sequence is CASVPGQGDQPQHF. The CDR3 nucleotides are TGTGCCAGCGTGCCGGGACAGGGAGATCAGCCCCAGCATTTT.

This chain joins TRBV7-9 and TRBJ2-1, with a tentative D call TRBD2 (6 bases). V lost 2 bases and J 3 bases, leaving 14 bases between the germline ends. The CDR3 runs to 16 residues. Looked up from germline, CDR1 is SEHNR and CDR2 is FQNEAQ (reference sequence). The CDR3 region has the DNA TGTGCCAGCAGCTTATTGGGGGGAAAACTCTACAATGAGCAGTTCTTC. Its translation is CASSLLGGKLYNEQFF.

The rearrangement links TRBV7-9 to TRBJ2-1; TRBD2 agrees at 11 bases. J lost 4 bases, V lost 0 bases, and 11 bases had no gene match. The CDR3 has 19 residues. Germline CDR1 SEHNR, CDR2 FQNEAQ (reference sequence). CDR3 in amino acids: CASSLALAGGPIVYNEQFF. In DNA form, the CDR3 reads TGTGCCAGCAGCTTAGCATTAGCGGGAGGGCCAATTGTATACAATGAGCAGTTCTTC.

This chain joins TRBV4-2 and TRBJ1-5; TRBD1 matches 7 bases. CDR1 LGHNA and CDR2 YNFKEQ come from the germline V gene. The CDR3 length is 18 residues. Trimming removed 0 bases from V and 6 bases from J; junction bases left unmatched: 14. The CDR3 loop reads CASSQDQNERGRRQPQHF. CDR3 sequence (DNA): TGTGCCAGCAGCCAAGATCAGAACGAAAGGGGGCGCCGTCAGCCCCAGCATTTT.

This clone was observed a few times. The chain couples TRBV23-1 to TRBJ2-3, with D tentatively TRBD1 (5 bases). TRBV23-1 is noted as an ORF with a role that remains uncertain. Deletions cut 4 bases from V and 0 bases from J, with 14 bases between. The CDR3 length is 16 residues. In DNA form, the CDR3 reads TGCGCCAGCAGTCCCCTCCTCAGGGCTAGCACAGATACGCAGTATTTT. Protein product: CASSPLLRASTDTQYF.

Here the CDR3 reads CAWSVQGGRGNEQFF. CDR3 sequence (DNA): TGTGCCTGGAGTGTACAGGGAGGGCGGGGTAATGAGCAGTTCTTC. The chain combines TRBV30 with TRBJ2-1, with D perhaps matching TRBD2 (7 bases). The CDR3 is 15 amino acids. Germline CDR1 reads GTSNPN; CDR2 reads SVGIG (reference sequence). Trimming took 0 bases from V and 7 from J, leaving 16 bases between them.